The rows below give T cell receptor beta chains drawn from one sample of a study of CD8 T cells in ankylosing spondylitis. TCRdb re-called the 5' RACE reads with MiXCR, one entry per CDR3 protein. This sample has fewer than 500,000 distinct CDR3 sequences; approximately 20% occur once, and the top ten carry about a sixth. The sequenced sample was blood, either unsorted or a sorted T cell fraction (not recorded which). These receptor sequences come from a male donor with ankylosing spondylitis. CDR3s include the opening cysteine and the closing phenylalanine or tryptophan. The D gene is left open where the match is weak. The size field is filled for only some rows; it gives once, few, many or a size class.

clone size	V gene	D gene	J gene	CDR3 DNA	CDR3 protein
-	TRBV11-2	-	TRBJ2-2	TGTGCCAGCAGTTCCGCCGGGGACCTAGGGCTGCCTACCGGGGAGCTGTTTTTT	CASSSAGDLGLPTGELFF
many	TRBV7-2	TRBD2	TRBJ2-1	TGTGCCAGCAGCCTCCCCCCGGGGACTAGTAATGAGCAGTTCTTC	CASSLPPGTSNEQFF
-	TRBV28	-	TRBJ1-6	TGTGCCAGCAGCCTCGGGGGAGTCGTATTTAATTCACCCCTCCACTTT	CASSLGGVVFNSPLHF
-	TRBV6-1	-	TRBJ2-2	TGTGCCAGCAGTGCCTTAACAGGCACGAACACCGGGGAGCTGTTTTTT	CASSALTGTNTGELFF
-	TRBV7-7	-	TRBJ2-5	TGTGCCAGCAGACCAACCGTGGGGGCGGGAGAGACCCAGTACTTC	CASRPTVGAGETQYF
few	TRBV7-6	TRBD2	TRBJ2-7	TGTGCCAGCAGCCGTTCTAGCGGGAGAAATTACGAGCAGTACTTC	CASSRSSGRNYEQYF
-	TRBV7-3	TRBD2	TRBJ2-1	TGTGCCAGCAGCCCAGAGGGGGCGGGAGGGCCCGATGAGCAGTTCTTC	CASSPEGAGGPDEQFF
few	TRBV7-8	TRBD1	TRBJ1-5	TGTGCCAGCAGCCCTGAGGGGGCGAGGTTTCAGCCCCAGCATTTT	CASSPEGARFQPQHF
-	TRBV20-1	TRBD1	TRBJ2-5	TGCAGTGTTCAGCGGACAGGGCGGGAGACCCAGTACTTC	CSVQRTGRETQYF
-	TRBV28	-	TRBJ1-6	TGTGCCAGCAGCGAGGGCTATAATTCACCCCTCCACTTT	CASSEGYNSPLHF
-	TRBV20-1	-	TRBJ2-7	TGCAGTGCTAGAGATCACCCGACTGCCCCCTACGAGCAGTACTTC	CSARDHPTAPYEQYF
-	TRBV4-2	TRBD2	TRBJ2-1	TGTGCCAGCAGCCCTGCAGCGGGAGTGTCCTACAATGAGCAGTTCTTC	CASSPAAGVSYNEQFF
-	TRBV30	-	TRBJ2-1	TGTGCCTGGAGTGGGTTAGCGGCCGACAATGAGCAGTTCTTC	CAWSGLAADNEQFF
many	TRBV10-3	-	TRBJ2-3	TGTGCCATCAGTGAGTCTCGAGCCACCCGCGGAGATACGCAGTATTTT	CAISESRATRGDTQYF
few	TRBV4-1	-	TRBJ2-7	TGCGCCAGCAGCCAAGGTGTGGACGAGCAGTACTTC	CASSQGVDEQYF
many	TRBV29-1	TRBD2	TRBJ2-1	TGCAGCGTTTCCAAGCGAGGCGGGAGACACAATGAGCAGTTCTTC	CSVSKRGGRHNEQFF
-	TRBV9	TRBD2	TRBJ2-1	TGTGCCAGCAGTTACGCGGGAGGGCCATGGTATGAGCAGTTCTTC	CASSYAGGPWYEQFF
-	TRBV20-1	TRBD2	TRBJ2-1	TGCAGTGCTAGACGGTCAGCGGGAGGGTCCTACAATGAGCAGTTCTTC	CSARRSAGGSYNEQFF
-	TRBV6-1	-	TRBJ1-1	TGTGCCAGCAGTGAAGTATGGGGGCGGCCTGAAGCTTTCTTT	CASSEVWGRPEAFF
few	TRBV5-1	-	TRBJ2-7	TGCGCCAGCAGCGCCGGGACCGATTCCTACGAGCAGTACTTC	CASSAGTDSYEQYF
-	TRBV6-1	TRBD2	TRBJ2-1	TGTGCCAGCACCCGCCTAGCGGGAGGTTTGTCCTACAATGAGCAGTTCTTC	CASTRLAGGLSYNEQFF
few	TRBV7-8	TRBD1	TRBJ1-2	TGTGCCAGCAGCTTAGCGGGACAGGGGGCAAGGAGCGGCAATGGCTACACCTTC	CASSLAGQGARSGNGYTF
few	TRBV10-1	TRBD1	TRBJ2-5	TGCGCCAGCAGCCAAAACAGGGGGCCTGGGGCAGAGACCCAGTACTTC	CASSQNRGPGAETQYF
few	TRBV20-1	-	TRBJ1-2	TGCAGTGCTAGAGATCGACAAATTCCCTATGGCTACACCTTC	CSARDRQIPYGYTF
few	TRBV20-1	TRBD1	TRBJ2-7	TGCAGTGCAGCGCCCCCGGGACAGGGAAGGTACGAGCAGTACTTC	CSAAPPGQGRYEQYF
few	TRBV20-1	TRBD2	TRBJ2-3	TGCAGTGCTAGAGATTCCATAGCGGGAGGGCCTGCAGATACGCAGTATTTT	CSARDSIAGGPADTQYF
-	TRBV6-2/TRBV6-3	-	TRBJ1-1	TGTGCCAGCAGTAACCCCCAAATTCTCTCAGGGAGTTTGATTTTAGAGGGCACTGAAGCTTTCTTT	CASSNPQILSGSLILEGTEAFF
few	TRBV20-1	TRBD2	TRBJ2-1	TGCAGTGCTCTAATCCCCGGGACTAGCGTAGGGGATGAGCAGTTCTTC	CSALIPGTSVGDEQFF
few	TRBV28	TRBD1	TRBJ2-2	TGTGCCAGCAGTTTATTGGGACAGGTGAACACCGGGGAGCTGTTTTTT	CASSLLGQVNTGELFF
-	TRBV29-1	-	TRBJ2-7	TGCAGCGTTCAACGGGGGCCCAGTGGCGAGCAGTACTTC	CSVQRGPSGEQYF
few	TRBV29-1	-	TRBJ1-2	TGCAGCGTCGACAGCCTGGTGGGCTATGGCTACACCTTC	CSVDSLVGYGYTF
-	TRBV25-1	-	TRBJ1-1	TGTGCCAGCAGTGAACACTCTTCCCGTCGTCTCTTT	CASSEHSSRRLF
-	TRBV5-1	-	TRBJ1-4	TGCGCCAGCAGCCCTGCTGCAACTAATGAAAAACTGTTTTTT	CASSPAATNEKLFF
-	TRBV29-1	-	TRBJ2-3	TGCAGCGTTCGGAGACCTAGCACAGATACGCAGTATTTT	CSVRRPSTDTQYF
few	TRBV12-3/TRBV12-4	-	TRBJ2-2	TGTGCCAGCAGGGGGACATTTTATACCGGGGAGCTGTTTTTT	CASRGTFYTGELFF